The source of this T cell receptor (beta chain) is a study of a mutant IDH1 vaccine in newly diagnosed glioma. At the level of the study: Beforehand, treatment had been radiotherapy, temozolomide, or both; the majority received both.

As to this clone: Its cognate antigen is unknown.

The method was immunoSEQ multiplex PCR; TCRdb's version includes in-frame clones alone and lacks a portion of them. Here the sample spans fewer than 70,000 clones, about 89% being singletons. Germline-derived CDR1 and CDR2 are ENHRY and SYGVKD. Trimming left V 10 bases short and J 0 bases short, with 14 bases between. CDR3 length equals 14 residues. Time point here: week 11, during vaccination. The investigators gave 300 ug of mutant IDH1 20-mer peptide in each vaccine dose, together with topical imiquimod. The chain combines TRBV10-3 with TRBJ2-3; maybe TRBD1 (6 bases). This clonotype was sampled from a man in his forties with glioma. The input for sequencing was PBMCs, taken from a glioma patient whose treatment included an IDH1 peptide vaccine. The CDR3 DNA is TGTGCCACCGGGGCAGGGGATAGCACAGATACGCAGTATTTT. Its protein product is CATGAGDSTDTQYF.